The 27 T cell receptor beta chains given below trace back to one sample, sequenced in a study of CD8+CD57+ T cells in acquired aplastic anemia. For sequencing, patients were chosen who had shown expansion of CD8+CD57+ cells by flow cytometry. Profiling that covered TCR beta VDJ and CDR3 relied on genomic DNA as its template. In TCRdb, the reads were re-called with MiXCR into one record per CDR3 protein. The sample carries approximately 160,000 distinct CDR3 sequences, 40% to 55% recorded once. Sequenced sample: sorted CD4+, CD8+, or CD8+CD57+ T cells (not recorded which) from PBMCs. These receptors were obtained from a human donor with aplastic anemia.

The sample holds many counts of this clonotype. This rearrangement joins TRBV11-2 to TRBJ2-3, with 9 bases identical to TRBD2. CDR1 and CDR2 (germline): SGHAT, FQNNGV. Trimming cost V 3 bases and J 10 bases; bases outside gene matches: 8. The CDR3 spans 14 residues. CDR3 nucleotide sequence: TGTGCCAGCAGCTTTGGCGGGGGGGCCATTGCGCAGTATTTT. Translation: CASSFGGGAIAQYF.

This clonotype was recorded only once. The rearrangement uses TRBV3-1 and TRBJ1-3; D is unclear. Deletions cut 0 bases from V and 1 base from J, with 10 bases between. The CDR3 is 16 amino acids. From germline, CDR1 is LGHDT and CDR2 YNNKEL (reference sequence). The CDR3 bases are TGTGCCAGCAGCCAAGATGGATCGGTATCTGGAAACACCATATATTTT. Translating it yields CASSQDGSVSGNTIYF.

This clonotype was seen a few times. This sequence joins TRBV5-6 and TRBJ2-4; D perhaps matches TRBD1 (5 bases). In germline, CDR1 is SGHDT, CDR2 YYEEEE. There are 16 residues in the CDR3. V lost 0 bases, J lost 0 bases, and 10 bases lay in between. This chain's CDR3 is CASSLAVGLAKNIQYF. The CDR3 region has the DNA TGTGCCAGCAGCTTGGCGGTGGGGCTAGCCAAAAACATTCAGTACTTC. Using reference TRBV5-6 and TRBJ2-4 for the parts outside the CDR3, the full variable domain is DAGVTQSPTHLIKTRGQQVTLRCSPKSGHDTVSWYQQALGQGPQFIFQYYEEEERQRGNFPDRFSGHQFPNYSSELNVNALLLGDSALYLCASSLAVGLAKNIQYFGAGTRLSVL.

The chain couples TRBV11-1 to TRBJ1-1, with unresolved D. V was cut by 1 base and J by 7 bases, with 13 bases left in between. The CDR3 totals 14 residues. CDR1 and CDR2 (germline): SGHAT, FQDESV (reference sequence). The CDR3 is CASSLEARQYEAFF. CDR3 DNA: TGTGCCAGCAGCTTAGAAGCTCGGCAGTATGAAGCTTTCTTT.

This chain links TRBV10-3 with TRBJ1-3, with a tentative D call TRBD1 (5 bases). V lost 6 bases and J lost 13, with 19 bases in between. CDR1 ENHRY and CDR2 SYGVKD come from the germline V gene. The CDR3 is made up of 13 amino acids. The CDR3, as DNA: TGTGCCATCAGCGAGACGAAACAGGTTCAAATATATTTT. The encoded protein is CAISETKQVQIYF.

This clonotype was found many times. The rearrangement uses TRBV6-5 and TRBJ2-7; a possible D gene is TRBD1 (6 bases). CDR1 and CDR2 (germline): MNHEY, SVGAGI. V lost 2 bases to trimming and J lost 0 bases, with 14 bases between them. CDR3 length: 16 amino acids. The CDR3, as DNA: TGTGCCAGCAGTTACCTCCGGCAGGGGATCTCCTACGAGCAGTACGTC. Translation gives CASSYLRQGISYEQYV.

This sequence joins TRBV2 and TRBJ1-2; possibly TRBD1 for D (5 bases). Germline CDR1 SNHLY, CDR2 FYNNEI. Trimming removed 8 bases at V and 1 base at J, with 8 bases between. This CDR3 has 12 amino acids. The CDR3, as DNA: TGTGCCAGCCGGGGCAATAACTATGGCTACACCTTC. Translating gives CASRGNNYGYTF.

Only one count was recorded for this clonotype. The germline gene is not matched at one end of the junction; a read error may be the cause. The chain carries TRBV11-2 and TRBJ1-6, with D hard to call. In germline, CDR1 is SGHAT, CDR2 FQNNGV. The CDR3 has 15 residues. CDR3 DNA: TGTGCCAGCAGCTTAGGTCTGGTTCGGCATTCACCCCTTCACTTT. This translates into CASSLGLVRHSPLHF.

This clonotype came up a few times. The chain has TRBV2 and TRBJ2-7, with 9 bases matching TRBD2. V shed 6 bases and J 9 bases; nucleotides not matched to a gene: 6. CDR3 length: 12 amino acids. Germline CDR1 and CDR2: SNHLY and FYNNEI. In DNA form, the CDR3 reads TGTGCCAGCAGAATAGCGGGAGTAGTGCAGTACGTC. Amino acid sequence: CASRIAGVVQYV.

This clonotype was seen once. A clone one base away is much larger, so this may be a read error. This chain links TRBV10-3 with TRBJ2-7; the D gene is possibly TRBD1 (6 bases). This CDR3 is 15 amino acids long. CDR1 ENHRY and CDR2 SYGVKD come from the germline V gene. The CDR3 DNA follows: TGTGCCAGCAGTGAATTGGGACATCCCTACAATGAGCAGTACTTC. Amino acids: CASSELGHPYNEQYF.

J is TRBJ2-7 and V is TRBV7-7; TRBD2 matches at 12 bases. V lost 2 bases and J lost 3; bases outside the gene matches: 8. CDR3 length equals 17 residues. Germline V gene data show CDR1 as SSHAT and CDR2 as FNYEAQ (reference sequence). The CDR3 nucleotides are TGTGCCAGCAGCTTAATCCTAGCGGGGGGGCGATACTACGAGCAGTACTTC. Translating it yields CASSLILAGGRYYEQYF.

The chain has TRBV10-3 and TRBJ2-1; no clear D gene. Per germline, CDR1 ENHRY and CDR2 SYGVKD. V dropped 8 bases and J dropped 6 bases, with 8 bases sitting between them. CDR3 length: 11 residues. The CDR3 DNA reads as TGTGCCATCGGGCCAGGCAATGAGCAGTTCTTC. Amino acid sequence: CAIGPGNEQFF.

This clonotype was counted ten times or more. The chain recombines TRBV5-4 with TRBJ2-5; D tentatively fits TRBD1 or TRBD2 (5 bases each). Germline V lookup: CDR1 SGHNT, CDR2 YYREEE (reference sequence). The CDR3 has 15 amino acids. V lost 0 bases, J lost 1 base, and 10 bases lay in between. CDR3 bases: TGTGCCAGCAGCTTGGAGGGGACGCTCCAAGAGACCCAGTACTTC. Amino acid sequence: CASSLEGTLQETQYF. The variable domain in full, with the rest retrieved from reference TRBV5-4 and TRBJ2-5, is ETGVTQSPTHLIKTRGQQVTLRCSSQSGHNTVSWYQQALGQGPQFIFQYYREEENGRGNFPPRFSGLQFPNYSSELNVNALELDDSALYLCASSLEGTLQETQYFGPGTRLLVL.

This clonotype was seen many times. The chain is built from TRBV6-5 and TRBJ1-6; D is ambiguous. Germline V lookup: CDR1 MNHEY, CDR2 SVGAGI. This CDR3 is built from 15 residues. V shed 4 bases and J shed 6 bases, with 13 bases lying between them. CDR3 sequence reads: CASSSRGPGNSPLHF. The CDR3 DNA is TGTGCCAGCAGTTCTAGAGGACCGGGTAATTCACCCCTCCACTTT.

The chain recombines TRBV20-1 with TRBJ2-7, with D perhaps matching TRBD1 or TRBD2 (5 bases each). This CDR3 is built from 12 residues. Trimming removed 2 bases at V and 3 bases at J, with 8 bases between. Germline CDR1 reads DFQATT; CDR2 reads SNEGSKA (reference sequence). The CDR3 DNA is TGCAGTGCTAGACGGGACGGCTACGAGCAGTACTTC. It specifies CSARRDGYEQYF.

The J gene is TRBJ2-7, the V gene TRBV9; 7 bases are a match to TRBD1. Per the germline V gene, CDR1 is SGDLS and CDR2 is YYNGEE. CDR3 length: 13 residues. The J segment lost 9 bases and the V segment lost 0 bases, leaving 6 bases of the junction unmatched. The CDR3 nucleotides are TGTGCCAGCAGCGTAGGGACAGGCACGGTGCAGTACGTC. Amino acids: CASSVGTGTVQYV.

CDR3 nucleotide sequence: TGTGCCAGTAGTAACCGCCAAGGACCGGGCTACGAGCAGTACTTC. Its translation: CASSNRQGPGYEQYF. The chain links TRBV19 to TRBJ2-7; the D is unclear. This CDR3 is 15 amino acids long. V lost 4 bases to trimming and J lost 3 bases, with 16 bases between them. The germline V gene has CDR1 LNHDA and CDR2 SQIVND (reference sequence).

Of note for this clonotype: Since a much larger clone is just one base distant, this may be a read error. Since no conserved phenylalanine or tryptophan closes the CDR3, a read error is the likely cause. The CDR3 nucleotides read TGTGCCAGCAGCTTAATCGGAGGGAACACTGAAGCTTTCTTA. Translated: CASSLIGGNTEAFL. The chain carries TRBV11-1 and TRBJ1-1; no clear D. The V end lost 2 bases, the J end lost 1 base, and 8 bases lay between the germline ends. Germline V gives CDR1 SGHAT, CDR2 FQDESV (reference sequence). The CDR3 length is 14 residues.

This clonotype was observed a few times. This chain uses TRBV10-3 with TRBJ2-3; TRBD2 aligns across 8 bases. The V gene's germline CDR1 is ENHRY and CDR2 SYGVKD. V dropped 6 bases and J dropped 0; count of bases not matched to a gene: 14. This CDR3 has 18 residues. CDR3 coding DNA: TGTGCCATCAGACCGGGACTAGGGCCCAGTAGAAGCACAGATACGCAGTATTTT. Protein: CAIRPGLGPSRSTDTQYF.

The chain links TRBV4-2 to TRBJ1-6; 7 nucleotides match TRBD1. Trimming took 6 bases from V and 10 from J; bases not matched to a gene: 9. The CDR3 sequence is 14 residues long. CDR1 is LGHNA, CDR2 YNFKEQ, per germline. The CDR3 is CASSFKGAKSPLHF. Here the CDR3 DNA reads TGTGCCAGCAGTTTTAAGGGGGCGAAATCACCCCTCCACTTT.

There are many counts of this clonotype. This chain links TRBV7-2 with TRBJ1-4, with 7 bases identical to TRBD1. With 5 bases clipped from V and 7 bases from J, the junction kept 10 bases outside the gene matches. Germline assignment: CDR1 SGHTA and CDR2 FQGNSA. CDR3 length equals 15 residues. CDR3 DNA sequence: TGTGCCAGCAGCCCCTCGACAGGGAAAGTTGAAAAACTGTTTTTT. It yields the protein CASSPSTGKVEKLFF.

The J gene is TRBJ2-7, the V gene TRBV9; perhaps D is TRBD1 or TRBD2 (5 bases each). Germline values: CDR1 SGDLS, CDR2 YYNGEE. Deletions cut 0 bases from V and 4 bases from J, with 8 bases between. The CDR3 totals 13 residues. This CDR3 is CASSVGWGYEQYF. CDR3 DNA sequence: TGTGCCAGCAGCGTAGGTTGGGGGTACGAGCAGTACTTC.

This clonotype was detected ten times or more. The chain combines TRBV19 with TRBJ2-3; 10 bases line up with TRBD1. Trimming removed 3 bases from V and 1 base from J; junction bases left unmatched: 1. This CDR3 is 15 amino acids long. CDR1 is LNHDA and CDR2 is SQIVND in the germline V gene (reference sequence). For the CDR3, the DNA is TGTGCCAGTAGTATTGACAGGGGGCGCACAGATACGCAGTATTTT. Its translation is CASSIDRGRTDTQYF.

This clonotype occurred a few times. In DNA form, the CDR3 reads TGTGCCAGCAGTCTATCCCCGCTCGACAGGGGGAGGTGGGACACTGAAGCTTTCTTT. Protein sequence: CASSLSPLDRGRWDTEAFF. The chain recombines TRBV28 with TRBJ1-1; 9 nucleotides match TRBD1. This CDR3 is built from 19 residues. Germline trimming cut 5 bases from V and 3 bases from J; bases unmatched to any gene: 19. Germline V gives CDR1 MDHEN, CDR2 SYDVKM. Filled out from reference TRBV28 and TRBJ1-1, the complete variable domain reads DVKVTQSSRYLVKRTGEKVFLECVQDMDHENMFWYRQDPGLGLRLIYFSYDVKMKEKGDIPEGYSVSREKKERFSLILESASTNQTSMYLCASSLSPLDRGRWDTEAFFGQGTRLTVV.

Worth noting for this clonotype: Given a much more abundant clone one base away, this may be a read error. This sequence joins TRBV5-1 and TRBJ1-1, with D unclear. This CDR3 spans 15 amino acids. The V gene's germline CDR1 is SGHRS and CDR2 YFSETQ. CDR3 DNA: TGCGCCGGCAGCCCGGTGGGTGCCGGGCGGGGTGAAGCTTTCTTT. Amino acids: CAGSPVGAGRGEAFF.

CDR3 in amino acids: CATSAPGGTEAFF. CDR3 coding DNA: TGTGCCACCAGTGCCCCGGGAGGTACTGAAGCTTTCTTT. V is TRBV24-1 and J is TRBJ1-1; D gene unclear. The ends were cut back, 5 bases at V and 5 bases at J, with 11 bases in the middle. Germline-derived CDR1 and CDR2 are KGHDR and SFDVKD. CDR3 size: 13 residues.

This clonotype was recorded at least ten times. This chain connects TRBV19 to TRBJ2-4; possibly TRBD2 for D (6 bases). Trimming left V 7 bases short and J 4 bases short, with 11 bases between. The germline V gene encodes CDR1 LNHDA and CDR2 SQIVND (reference sequence). This CDR3 has 13 amino acids. The DNA of the CDR3 is TGTGCCAGTAAATTCAGCGGGAAAAACATTCAGTACTTC. This gives the protein CASKFSGKNIQYF. Looking up the rest from reference TRBV19 and TRBJ2-4 gives the full variable domain: DGGITQSPKYLFRKEGQNVTLSCEQNLNHDAMYWYRQDPGQGLRLIYYSQIVNDFQKGDIAEGYSVSREKKESFPLTVTSAQKNPTAFYLCASKFSGKNIQYFGAGTRLSVL.